This T cell receptor beta chain was found in a study of monozygotic twins with inflammatory bowel disease. TCRdb reprocessed the 5' RACE reads and stores each CDR3 protein as one record, lacking DNA. The sample totals 200,000 to 250,000 distinct CDR3 sequences. Germline V gene data show CDR1 as MNHEY and CDR2 as SVGAGI. The CDR3 loop spans 14 amino acids. Worth noting for this clonotype: The antigen is not known.

Study-level results: Against healthy co-twins, IBD patients had lower TCRbeta diversity (measured by inverse Simpson).

Sequencing input: blood. The TCR originated in a human donor with ulcerative colitis or Crohn's disease, or a healthy co-twin of an affected twin (not recorded which). The V call is TRBV6-5, the J call TRBJ2-3; the D call from TCRdb, TRBD1, cannot be confirmed without DNA. This chain's CDR3 is CASSTDRGTDTQYF.